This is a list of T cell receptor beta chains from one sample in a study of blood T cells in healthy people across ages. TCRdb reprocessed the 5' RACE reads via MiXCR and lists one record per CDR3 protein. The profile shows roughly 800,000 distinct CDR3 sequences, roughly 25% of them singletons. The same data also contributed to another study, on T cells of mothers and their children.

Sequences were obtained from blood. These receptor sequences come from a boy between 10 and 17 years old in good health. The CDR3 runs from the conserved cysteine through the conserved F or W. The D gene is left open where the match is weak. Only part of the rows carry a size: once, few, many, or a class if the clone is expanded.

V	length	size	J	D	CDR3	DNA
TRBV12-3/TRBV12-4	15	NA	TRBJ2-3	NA	CASSFGLARTDTQYF	TGTGCCAGCAGTTTCGGGCTAGCGAGAACAGATACGCAGTATTTT
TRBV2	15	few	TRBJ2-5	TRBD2	CASSDAGLAGETQYF	TGTGCCAGCAGTGATGCGGGACTAGCGGGCGAGACCCAGTACTTC
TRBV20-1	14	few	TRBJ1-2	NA	CSARPRGLPYGYTF	TGCAGTGCTAGGCCCAGGGGCCTCCCCTATGGCTACACCTTC
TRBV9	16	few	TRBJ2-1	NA	CASSVVVSGSYNEQFF	TGTGCCAGCAGCGTAGTGGTTAGCGGCTCCTACAATGAGCAGTTCTTC
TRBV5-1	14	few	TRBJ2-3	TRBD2	CASSAGLDTDTQYF	TGCGCCAGCAGCGCCGGACTAGACACAGATACGCAGTATTTT
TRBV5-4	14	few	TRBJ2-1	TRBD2	CASSFETSGDEQFF	TGTGCCAGCAGCTTTGAGACTAGCGGGGATGAGCAGTTCTTC
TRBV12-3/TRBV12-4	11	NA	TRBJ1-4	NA	CASSFAEKLFF	TGTGCCAGCAGTTTTGCTGAAAAACTGTTTTTT
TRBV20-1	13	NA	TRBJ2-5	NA	CSASSGWQETQYF	TGCAGTGCTAGCTCTGGGTGGCAAGAGACCCAGTACTTC
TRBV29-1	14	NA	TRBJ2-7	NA	CSVEEPGGEHEQYF	TGCAGCGTTGAAGAACCAGGGGGGGAGCACGAGCAGTACTTC
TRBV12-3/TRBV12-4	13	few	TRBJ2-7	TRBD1	CASSDDRAYEQYF	TGTGCCAGCAGCGACGACAGGGCCTACGAGCAGTACTTC
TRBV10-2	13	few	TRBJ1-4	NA	CASTALVGEKLFF	TGCGCCAGCACCGCATTAGTGGGAGAAAAACTGTTTTTT
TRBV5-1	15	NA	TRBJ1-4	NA	CASSPGSSMDEKLFF	TGCGCCAGCAGCCCGGGCTCGAGTATGGATGAAAAACTGTTTTTT
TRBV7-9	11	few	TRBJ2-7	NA	CASSSDREQYF	TGTGCCAGCAGCTCTGACAGGGAGCAGTACTTC
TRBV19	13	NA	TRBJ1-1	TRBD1	CASRDRGWTEAFF	TGTGCCAGTAGGGACAGGGGTTGGACTGAAGCTTTCTTT
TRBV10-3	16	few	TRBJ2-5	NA	CAISEVGDPAGETQYF	TGTGCCATCAGTGAGGTGGGAGATCCCGCAGGAGAGACCCAGTACTTC
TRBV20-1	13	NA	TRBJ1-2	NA	CSAEGEGKYGYTF	TGCAGTGCCGAGGGGGAGGGAAAGTATGGCTACACCTTC
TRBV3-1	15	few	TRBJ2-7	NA	CASSQGRAQVYEQYF	TGTGCCAGCAGCCAAGGCAGGGCCCAAGTCTACGAGCAGTACTTC
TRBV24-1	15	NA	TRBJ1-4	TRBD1	CATSHPDRGSEKLFF	TGTGCCACCAGCCACCCGGACAGGGGGAGTGAAAAACTGTTTTTT
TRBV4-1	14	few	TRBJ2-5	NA	CASSQLPRQETQYF	TGCGCCAGCAGCCAACTTCCGCGGCAAGAGACCCAGTACTTC
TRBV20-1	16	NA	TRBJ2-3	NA	CSASGPWPDLTDTQYF	TGCAGTGCTAGCGGGCCGTGGCCTGACCTCACAGATACGCAGTATTTT
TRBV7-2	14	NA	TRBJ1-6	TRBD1	CASSKGQVNSPLHF	TGTGCCAGCAGCAAGGGACAGGTTAATTCACCCCTCCACTTT
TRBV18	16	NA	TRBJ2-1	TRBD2	CASSPSSGISYNEQFF	TGTGCCAGCTCGCCTTCTAGCGGGATATCCTACAATGAGCAGTTCTTC
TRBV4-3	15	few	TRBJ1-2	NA	CASSQVQPSVYGYTF	TGCGCCAGCAGCCAAGTTCAACCCAGCGTCTATGGCTACACCTTC
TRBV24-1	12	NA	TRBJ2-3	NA	CATSDFGRTQYF	TGTGCCACCAGTGATTTTGGGCGGACGCAGTATTTT
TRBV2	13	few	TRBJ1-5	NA	CASNAFGIQPQHF	TGTGCCAGCAACGCCTTCGGCATTCAGCCCCAGCATTTT
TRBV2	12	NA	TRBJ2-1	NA	CASTDENNEQFF	TGTGCCAGCACAGACGAAAACAATGAGCAGTTCTTC
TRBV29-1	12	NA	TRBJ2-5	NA	CSVLQFEETQYF	TGCAGCGTTCTGCAGTTCGAAGAGACCCAGTACTTC
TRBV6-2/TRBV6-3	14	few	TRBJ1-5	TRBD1	CASRLQGAGQPQHF	TGTGCCAGCAGACTTCAGGGGGCTGGGCAGCCCCAGCATTTT
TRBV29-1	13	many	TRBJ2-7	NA	CSVVPRFTYEQYF	TGCAGCGTTGTACCCAGGTTTACCTACGAGCAGTACTTC